This T cell receptor (beta chain) came from a study of blood T cell repertoires in COVID-19. The wider study: There were acute and convalescent COVID-19 samples, and they came from the United States, Italy and Spain. PBMCs, B-cell-depleted T cells, or T cells were the source of the cDNA or gDNA that made up the material.

Participants were aged about 18 to 100 years from roughly 25 US areas. The assay was immunoSEQ multiplex PCR, and TCRdb's table has in-frame clones only and misses some. The sample consists of 350,000 to 550,000 clones, roughly 85% of them appearing once. V lost 3 bases, J lost 1 base, and 12 bases lay in between. Germline lookup yields CDR1 SGHAT and CDR2 FQNNGV. The CDR3 has 16 amino acids. Sequencing was done on a sample of PBMCs or T cells enriched from blood (not recorded which). J is TRBJ2-2 and V is TRBV11-2; D is possibly TRBD2 (6 bases). This clonotype was sampled from a young woman with acute COVID-19. This chain's CDR3 is CASSFRRDRNTGELFF. The CDR3 DNA is TGTGCCAGCAGCTTTAGGCGGGATAGGAACACCGGGGAGCTGTTTTTT.